This T cell receptor beta chain comes out of a study of T cells in Graves' hyperthyroidism and ophthalmopathy. V was shortened by 6 bases and J by 7 bases, with 22 bases between the two germline ends. CDR3 length: 16 amino acids. Germline V CDR1 and CDR2: MDHEN, SYDVKM. Template material for amplifying TCR beta CDR3 regions consisted of RNA transcripts. TCR CDR3 regions were first amplified by RT-PCR with HTBI primers. Via MiXCR, TCRdb re-called the multiplex PCR reads, giving one row per CDR3 protein. The sample lists approximately 690,000 distinct CDR3 sequences, about 14% occurring once. Regarding the study as a whole: Ophthalmopathy, as predicted by the model, came a median roughly 6.8 months after the prediction.

This clonotype appeared many times. Its specificity is unknown. The TCR originated in a woman in her fifties or sixties with Graves' ophthalmopathy. Sequenced sample: blood. V and J are TRBV28 and TRBJ2-1; D ambiguous. In nucleotides, the CDR3 is TGTGCCAGCAGCCCGCTAGATTGGGGTGCACAGAATGAGCAGTTCTTC. It encodes CASSPLDWGAQNEQFF.